Included here is one TCR beta chain sequence, with context. Its antigen is still unknown. Germline V gene data show CDR1 as GTSNPN and CDR2 as SVGIG (reference sequence). The CDR3 spans 12 residues. V lost 4 bases, J lost 0 bases, and 6 bases lay in between. The data stem from a study of OX40 agonist ivuxolimab in advanced cancers. Study information: Across the patients, intravenous ivuxolimab was delivered every 2 weeks at 0.01 to 10 mg/kg. There were three patients with partial responses, one having hepatocellular carcinoma and two cutaneous melanoma. General observations from the study: Normalized T-cell clonal expansion was also low in a subset of nonresponders. Clonal expansion from baseline to week 6 occurred in both CD4+ and CD8+ T cells.

Method: immunoSEQ multiplex PCR; TCRdb's copy keeps in-frame clones and lacks some. The sample carries tens of thousands of clones, 85% to 90% recorded once. Sequences were derived from CD4+ or CD8+ T cells sorted from blood, sampled in a trial of the OX40 agonist ivuxolimab. This TCR was recovered from an adult with an advanced solid tumor such as melanoma, head and neck, liver or kidney cancer. The chain combines TRBV30 with TRBJ2-5; unclear D gene. The CDR3 DNA is TGTGCCTGGAACCGGGACCAAGAGACCCAGTACTTC. Translation: CAWNRDQETQYF.